This TCR beta chain was captured by sequencing in a study of blood T cell repertoires in COVID-19. CDR1 is MNHEY and CDR2 is SVGAGI in the germline V gene. Trimming cost V 4 bases and J 4 bases; bases outside gene matches: 5. The CDR3 is 14 amino acids. Authors' analysis steps: Amplification from reference gene primers served as the basis for estimated nucleated cell counts. Some clones are missing from TCRdb's copy, which holds only in-frame ones; the method was immunoSEQ multiplex PCR. V and J calls and clone size are those listed in that table; D and trimming were worked out from the DNA. This table has around 60,000 clones, 75% to 85% appearing once.

The J gene is TRBJ2-3, the V gene TRBV6-5, with 7 bases fitting TRBD1. Input material: peripheral blood. The sequence derives from a man aged 45-60 years with COVID-19, enrolled during active disease. This CDR3 reads CASSSTGSSDTQYF. The DNA for the CDR3 is TGTGCCAGCAGTTCGACAGGGAGTTCAGATACGCAGTATTTT.